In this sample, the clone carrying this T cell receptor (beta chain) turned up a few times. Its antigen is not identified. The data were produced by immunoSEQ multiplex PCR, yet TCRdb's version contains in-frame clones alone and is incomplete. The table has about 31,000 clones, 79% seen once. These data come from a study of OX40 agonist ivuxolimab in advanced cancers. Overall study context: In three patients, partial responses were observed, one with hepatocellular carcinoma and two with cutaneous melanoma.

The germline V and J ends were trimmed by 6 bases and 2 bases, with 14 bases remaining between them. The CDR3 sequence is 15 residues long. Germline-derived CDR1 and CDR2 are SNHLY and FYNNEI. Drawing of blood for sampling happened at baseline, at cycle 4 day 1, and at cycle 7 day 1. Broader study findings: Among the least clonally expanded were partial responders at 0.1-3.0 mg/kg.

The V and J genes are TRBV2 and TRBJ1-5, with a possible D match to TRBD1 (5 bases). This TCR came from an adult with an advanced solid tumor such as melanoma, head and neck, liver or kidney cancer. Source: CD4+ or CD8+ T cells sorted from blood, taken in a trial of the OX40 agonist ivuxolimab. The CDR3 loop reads CASSEGKGGNQPQHF. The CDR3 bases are TGTGCCAGCAGCGAGGGGAAAGGAGGCAATCAGCCCCAGCATTTT.